A selection of T cell receptor beta chains follows, all from one sample in a study of neurological immune-mediated disorders. TCRdb re-called the 5' RACE reads through MiXCR, storing one row per CDR3 protein. The sample records around 25,000 distinct CDR3 sequences, more than 2% being singletons. The specimen was PBMCs. The receptors shown here come from a woman aged 50 to 60 with multiple sclerosis. The CDR3 runs from the conserved cysteine through the conserved F or W. Each record gives: V gene, clone size, J gene, D gene, CDR3 DNA, CDR3 protein. A D gene is named only where the DNA matches it firmly. Clone size is not always given. Where it is, it says once, few, many or a class for expanded clones.

V gene: TRBV20-1; clone size: many; J gene: TRBJ2-5; D gene: TRBD2; CDR3 DNA: TGCAGTGCTGGTGGGGTGCCTAGCGGTTACCAAGAGACCCAGTACTTC; CDR3 protein: CSAGGVPSGYQETQYF
V gene: TRBV29-1; clone size: many; J gene: TRBJ2-7; D gene: NA; CDR3 DNA: TGCAGCGTTGATGGGGTTTACGAGCAGTACTTC; CDR3 protein: CSVDGVYEQYF
V gene: TRBV15; clone size: many; J gene: TRBJ1-4; D gene: TRBD1; CDR3 DNA: TGTGCCACCAGCAGAACGAAGGGGACAGGCGATGAAAAACTGTTTTTT; CDR3 protein: CATSRTKGTGDEKLFF
V gene: TRBV20-1; clone size: many; J gene: TRBJ2-3; D gene: NA; CDR3 DNA: TGCAGCGCTACTTCCGCGACCTACACAGATACGCAGTATTTT; CDR3 protein: CSATSATYTDTQYF
V gene: TRBV4-3; clone size: many; J gene: TRBJ2-7; D gene: TRBD1; CDR3 DNA: TGCGCCAGCAGCCCGGGACAGGGGGCTGGAAAGGTCTACGAGCAGTACTTC; CDR3 protein: CASSPGQGAGKVYEQYF
V gene: TRBV4-1; clone size: many; J gene: TRBJ2-3; D gene: NA; CDR3 DNA: TGCGCCAGCAGCCAACCCCTAAGTCGGGGAACGCAGTATTTT; CDR3 protein: CASSQPLSRGTQYF
V gene: TRBV20-1; clone size: many; J gene: TRBJ2-2; D gene: TRBD2; CDR3 DNA: TGCAGTGCTAGAGATGTACTAGCGGGTTGGGAACCGAACACCGGGGAGCTGTTTTTT; CDR3 protein: CSARDVLAGWEPNTGELFF
V gene: TRBV6-5; clone size: many; J gene: TRBJ2-2; D gene: TRBD2; CDR3 DNA: TGTGCCAGCAGTAAGACTAGCGGGGGACTCGGGGAGCTGTTTTTT; CDR3 protein: CASSKTSGGLGELFF
V gene: TRBV5-1; clone size: many; J gene: TRBJ1-5; D gene: NA; CDR3 DNA: TGCGCCAGCAGCTTGATTTCTGGGAGCAATCAGCCCCAGCATTTT; CDR3 protein: CASSLISGSNQPQHF
V gene: TRBV5-1; clone size: NA; J gene: TRBJ2-3; D gene: NA; CDR3 DNA: TGCGCCAGCAGCTTGGTCTTGTGGGGACGCACAGATACGCAGTATTTT; CDR3 protein: CASSLVLWGRTDTQYF
V gene: TRBV20-1; clone size: few; J gene: TRBJ1-4; D gene: NA; CDR3 DNA: TGCAGTGCCCTGACGGGAACTAATGAAAAACTGTTTTTT; CDR3 protein: CSALTGTNEKLFF
V gene: TRBV4-3; clone size: few; J gene: TRBJ2-1; D gene: TRBD2; CDR3 DNA: TGCGCCAGCAGCCGGGAGGCTAGCGGGATCTTTGTGAATGAGCAGTTCTTC; CDR3 protein: CASSREASGIFVNEQFF
V gene: TRBV20-1; clone size: many; J gene: TRBJ2-7; D gene: TRBD2; CDR3 DNA: TGCAGTGCTGGAGCTGGGACTAGCGGGAGTGTAGACGAGCAGTACTTC; CDR3 protein: CSAGAGTSGSVDEQYF
V gene: TRBV7-7; clone size: many; J gene: TRBJ2-1; D gene: NA; CDR3 DNA: TGTGCTAGCAGCTTAGATCGCAGCTCGAGGCAGTTCTTC; CDR3 protein: CASSLDRSSRQFF
V gene: TRBV12-3/TRBV12-4; clone size: many; J gene: TRBJ1-2; D gene: TRBD1; CDR3 DNA: TGTGCCAGCAGTGGGGGGACAGGGCGGGGCTACACCTTC; CDR3 protein: CASSGGTGRGYTF
V gene: TRBV20-1; clone size: many; J gene: TRBJ1-1; D gene: NA; CDR3 DNA: TGCAGTGCTCAAAGGTCGAAAGAAGCTTTCTTT; CDR3 protein: CSAQRSKEAFF
V gene: TRBV6-6; clone size: NA; J gene: TRBJ1-4; D gene: NA; CDR3 DNA: TGTGCCAGCAGTTACCTCCCGGTTTCTAATGAAAAACTGTTTTTT; CDR3 protein: CASSYLPVSNEKLFF
V gene: TRBV5-5; clone size: many; J gene: TRBJ2-1; D gene: TRBD2; CDR3 DNA: TGTGCCAGCAGCTTAGGTGGACTAGCGGGATACAGCTCCTACAATGAGCAGTTCTTC; CDR3 protein: CASSLGGLAGYSSYNEQFF
V gene: TRBV3-1; clone size: many; J gene: TRBJ1-3; D gene: NA; CDR3 DNA: TGTGCCAGCAGCCAAGAGTGGGGTTTGAGAAACACCATATATTTT; CDR3 protein: CASSQEWGLRNTIYF
V gene: TRBV20-1; clone size: many; J gene: TRBJ2-7; D gene: NA; CDR3 DNA: TGCAGTGCTAGCCAAGGAATTTACGAGCAGTACTTC; CDR3 protein: CSASQGIYEQYF
V gene: TRBV12-3/TRBV12-4; clone size: many; J gene: TRBJ2-7; D gene: NA; CDR3 DNA: TGTGCCACTTCCTCAGGGACTGGGCAGTACTTC; CDR3 protein: CATSSGTGQYF
V gene: TRBV11-3; clone size: many; J gene: TRBJ2-1; D gene: TRBD2; CDR3 DNA: TGTGCCAGCAGCTTAGACCTAGCGGGCTCCGTCTCCTACAATGAGCAGTTCTTC; CDR3 protein: CASSLDLAGSVSYNEQFF
V gene: TRBV12-3/TRBV12-4; clone size: many; J gene: TRBJ2-1; D gene: TRBD2; CDR3 DNA: TGTGCCAGCAGTTTAGCTAGCGGGAGAATTGAGCAGTTCTTC; CDR3 protein: CASSLASGRIEQFF
V gene: TRBV7-2; clone size: many; J gene: TRBJ2-1; D gene: TRBD2; CDR3 DNA: TGTGCCAGCAGCTTAGCCCAACTAGCGGCCCGCAATGAGCAGTTCTTC; CDR3 protein: CASSLAQLAARNEQFF
V gene: TRBV12-3/TRBV12-4; clone size: many; J gene: TRBJ2-7; D gene: NA; CDR3 DNA: TGTGCCAGCAGTTTCGAGTACGAGCAGTACTTC; CDR3 protein: CASSFEYEQYF
V gene: TRBV20-1; clone size: many; J gene: TRBJ1-2; D gene: NA; CDR3 DNA: TGCAGTGCTAGTCGACCGAACTATGGCTACACCTTC; CDR3 protein: CSASRPNYGYTF
V gene: TRBV28; clone size: few; J gene: TRBJ2-7; D gene: TRBD1; CDR3 DNA: TGTGCCAGCACCCGACAGGGGGCCGACTACGAGCAGTACTTC; CDR3 protein: CASTRQGADYEQYF
V gene: TRBV5-1; clone size: many; J gene: TRBJ2-1; D gene: NA; CDR3 DNA: TGCGCCAGCAGCTTCGCGGGACTGGGCAATGAGCAGTTCTTC; CDR3 protein: CASSFAGLGNEQFF
V gene: TRBV4-2; clone size: many; J gene: TRBJ1-2; D gene: NA; CDR3 DNA: TGTGCCAGCAGACCGGACACCTCCTATGGCTACACCTTC; CDR3 protein: CASRPDTSYGYTF
V gene: TRBV5-6; clone size: many; J gene: TRBJ2-3; D gene: TRBD2; CDR3 DNA: TGTGCCAGCAGCCCAGGAGCAGCGGGGGTTGCAGATACGCAGTATTTT; CDR3 protein: CASSPGAAGVADTQYF
V gene: TRBV25-1; clone size: many; J gene: TRBJ1-1; D gene: NA; CDR3 DNA: TGTGCCAGCAGTCCCGGATGGGGGGCCACTGAAGCTTTCTTT; CDR3 protein: CASSPGWGATEAFF
V gene: TRBV20-1; clone size: many; J gene: TRBJ2-3; D gene: NA; CDR3 DNA: TGCAGTGCTCCCGGGACTCCAGGGGGAGATACGCAGTATTTT; CDR3 protein: CSAPGTPGGDTQYF